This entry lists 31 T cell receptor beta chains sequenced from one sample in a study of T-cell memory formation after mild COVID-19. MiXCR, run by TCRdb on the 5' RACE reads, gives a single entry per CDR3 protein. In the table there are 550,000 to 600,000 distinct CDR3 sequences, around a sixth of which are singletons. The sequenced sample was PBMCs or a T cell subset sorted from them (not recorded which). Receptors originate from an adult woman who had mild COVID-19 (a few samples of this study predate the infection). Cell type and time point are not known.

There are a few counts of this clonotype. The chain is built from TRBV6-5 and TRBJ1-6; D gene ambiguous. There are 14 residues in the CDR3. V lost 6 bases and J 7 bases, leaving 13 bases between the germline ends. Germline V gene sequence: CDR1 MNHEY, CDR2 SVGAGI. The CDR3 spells CASRALGRNSPLHF. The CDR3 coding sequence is TGTGCCAGCAGAGCCCTTGGACGGAATTCACCCCTCCACTTT.

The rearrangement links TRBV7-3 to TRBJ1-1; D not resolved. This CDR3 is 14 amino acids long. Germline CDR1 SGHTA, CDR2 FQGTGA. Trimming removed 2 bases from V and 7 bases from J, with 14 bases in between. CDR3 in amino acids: CASSLSGMGSEAFF. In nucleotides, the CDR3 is TGTGCCAGCAGCTTATCCGGAATGGGGAGTGAAGCTTTCTTT.

The CDR3 DNA reads TGCGCCAGCAGCCAAGATCCTAGCGGGGGGGCTTCGTCCAATGAGCAGTTCTTC. This encodes CASSQDPSGGASSNEQFF. The V call is TRBV4-1, the J call TRBJ2-1; 12 bases line up with TRBD2. The CDR3 is made up of 18 amino acids. With 0 bases clipped from V and 6 bases from J, the junction kept 9 bases outside the gene matches. The V gene's germline CDR1 is MGHRA and CDR2 YSYEKL.

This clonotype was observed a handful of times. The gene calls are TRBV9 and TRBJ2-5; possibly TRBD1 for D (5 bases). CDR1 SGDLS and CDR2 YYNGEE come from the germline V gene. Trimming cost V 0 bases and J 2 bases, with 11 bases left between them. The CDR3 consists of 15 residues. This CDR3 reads CASSVEPDRQETQYF. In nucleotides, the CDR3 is TGTGCCAGCAGCGTAGAGCCCGACAGACAAGAGACCCAGTACTTC.

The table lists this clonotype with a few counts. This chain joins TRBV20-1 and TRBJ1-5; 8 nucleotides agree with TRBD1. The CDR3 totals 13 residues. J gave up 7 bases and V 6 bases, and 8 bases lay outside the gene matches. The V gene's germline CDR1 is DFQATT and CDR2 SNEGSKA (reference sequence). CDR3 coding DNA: TGCAGTGCCACGACAGGGGTGGGCCAGCCCCAGCATTTT. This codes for CSATTGVGQPQHF.

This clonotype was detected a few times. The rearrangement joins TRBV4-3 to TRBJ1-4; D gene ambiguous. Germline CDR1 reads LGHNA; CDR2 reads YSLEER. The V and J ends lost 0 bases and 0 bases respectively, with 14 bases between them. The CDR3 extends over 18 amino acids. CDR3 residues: CASSQEPRAISTNEKLFF. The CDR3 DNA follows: TGCGCCAGCAGCCAAGAGCCGAGGGCTATTTCAACTAATGAAAAACTGTTTTTT.

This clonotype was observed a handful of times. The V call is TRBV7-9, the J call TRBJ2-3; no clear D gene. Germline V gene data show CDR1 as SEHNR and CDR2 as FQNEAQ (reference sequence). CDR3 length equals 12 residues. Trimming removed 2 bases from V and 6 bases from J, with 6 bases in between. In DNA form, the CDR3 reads TGTGCCAGCAGCTTATCGTGGGATACGCAGTATTTT. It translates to CASSLSWDTQYF.

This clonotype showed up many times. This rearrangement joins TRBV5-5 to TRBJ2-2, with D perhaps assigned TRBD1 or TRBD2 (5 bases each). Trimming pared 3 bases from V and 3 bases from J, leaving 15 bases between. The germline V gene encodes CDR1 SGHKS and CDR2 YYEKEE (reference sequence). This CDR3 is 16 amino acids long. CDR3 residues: CASSSQGASDTGELFF. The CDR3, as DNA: TGTGCCAGCAGCTCCCAGGGAGCCTCTGACACCGGGGAGCTGTTTTTT.

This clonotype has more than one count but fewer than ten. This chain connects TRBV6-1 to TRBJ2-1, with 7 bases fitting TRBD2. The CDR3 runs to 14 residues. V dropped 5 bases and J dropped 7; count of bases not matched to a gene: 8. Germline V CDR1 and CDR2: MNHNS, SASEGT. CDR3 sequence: CASSPTSSVNEQFF. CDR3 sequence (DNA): TGTGCCAGCAGTCCGACTAGCTCGGTAAATGAGCAGTTCTTC.

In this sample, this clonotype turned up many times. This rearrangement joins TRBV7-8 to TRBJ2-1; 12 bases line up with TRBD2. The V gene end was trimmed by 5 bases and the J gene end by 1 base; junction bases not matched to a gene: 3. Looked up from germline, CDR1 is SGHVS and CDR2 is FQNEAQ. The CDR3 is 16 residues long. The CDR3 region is CASSRTSGNSYNEQFF. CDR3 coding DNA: TGTGCCAGCAGCCGGACTAGCGGGAATTCCTACAATGAGCAGTTCTTC.

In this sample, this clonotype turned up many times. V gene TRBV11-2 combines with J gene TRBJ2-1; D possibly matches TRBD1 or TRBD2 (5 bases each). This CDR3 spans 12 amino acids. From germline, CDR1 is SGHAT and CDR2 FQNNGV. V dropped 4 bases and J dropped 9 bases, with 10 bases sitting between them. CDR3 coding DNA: TGTGCCAGCAGCTGGGGACCTGGTGAGCAGTTCTTC. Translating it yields CASSWGPGEQFF.

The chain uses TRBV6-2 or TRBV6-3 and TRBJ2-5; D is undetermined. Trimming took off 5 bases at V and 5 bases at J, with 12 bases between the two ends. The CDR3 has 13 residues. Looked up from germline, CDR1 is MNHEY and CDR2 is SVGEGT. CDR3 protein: CASSNGPRETQYF. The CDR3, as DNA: TGTGCCAGCAGTAACGGGCCAAGGGAGACCCAGTACTTC.

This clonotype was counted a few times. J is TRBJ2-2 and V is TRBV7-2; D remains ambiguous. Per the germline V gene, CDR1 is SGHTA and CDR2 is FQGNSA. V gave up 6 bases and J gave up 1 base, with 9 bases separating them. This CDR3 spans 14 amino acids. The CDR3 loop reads CASRKTVNTGELFF. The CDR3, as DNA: TGTGCCAGCAGGAAAACAGTGAACACCGGGGAGCTGTTTTTT.

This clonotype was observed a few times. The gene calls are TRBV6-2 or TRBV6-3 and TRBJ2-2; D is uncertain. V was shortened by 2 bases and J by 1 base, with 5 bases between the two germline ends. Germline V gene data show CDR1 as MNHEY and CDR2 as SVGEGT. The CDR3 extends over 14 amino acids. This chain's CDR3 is CASSYQLNTGELFF. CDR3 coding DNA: TGTGCCAGCAGTTACCAGCTGAACACCGGGGAGCTGTTTTTT.

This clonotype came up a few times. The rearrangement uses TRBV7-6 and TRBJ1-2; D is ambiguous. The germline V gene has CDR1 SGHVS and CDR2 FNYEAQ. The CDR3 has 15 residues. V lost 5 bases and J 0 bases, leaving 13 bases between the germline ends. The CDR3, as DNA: TGTGCCAGCAGCCCCGACAAGACTTCTAACTATGGCTACACCTTC. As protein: CASSPDKTSNYGYTF. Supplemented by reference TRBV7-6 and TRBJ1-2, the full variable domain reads GAGVSQSPRYKVTKRGQDVALRCDPISGHVSLYWYRQALGQGPEFLTYFNYEAQQDKSGLPNDRFSAERPEGSISTLTIQRTEQRDSAMYRCASSPDKTSNYGYTFGSGTRLTVV.

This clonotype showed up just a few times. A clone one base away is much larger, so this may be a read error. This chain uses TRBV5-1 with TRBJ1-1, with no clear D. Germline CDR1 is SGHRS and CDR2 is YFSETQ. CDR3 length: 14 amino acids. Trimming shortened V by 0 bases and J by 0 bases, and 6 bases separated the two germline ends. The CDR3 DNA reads TGCGCCAGCAGCTTGGGAATCATGAACACTGAAGCTTTCTTT. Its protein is CASSLGIMNTEAFF.

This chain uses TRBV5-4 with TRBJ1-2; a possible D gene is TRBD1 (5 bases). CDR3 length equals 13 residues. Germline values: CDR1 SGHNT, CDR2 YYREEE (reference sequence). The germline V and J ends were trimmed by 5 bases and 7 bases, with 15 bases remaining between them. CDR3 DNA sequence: TGTGCCAGCAGTTTTGGGGGTGTAGGTGGCTACACCTTC. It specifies CASSFGGVGGYTF.

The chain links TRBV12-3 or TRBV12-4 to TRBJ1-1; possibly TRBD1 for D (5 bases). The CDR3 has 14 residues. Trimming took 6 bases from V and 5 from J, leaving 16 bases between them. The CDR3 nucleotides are TGTGCCAGCAGATTCCCAGGGATCGGTACTGAAGCTTTCTTT. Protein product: CASRFPGIGTEAFF.

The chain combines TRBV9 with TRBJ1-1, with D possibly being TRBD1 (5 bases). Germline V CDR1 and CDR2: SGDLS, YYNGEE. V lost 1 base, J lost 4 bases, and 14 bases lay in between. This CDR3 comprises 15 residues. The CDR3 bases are TGTGCCAGCAGCGTACTATCGGGGCGCGGCACTGAAGCTTTCTTT. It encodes CASSVLSGRGTEAFF.

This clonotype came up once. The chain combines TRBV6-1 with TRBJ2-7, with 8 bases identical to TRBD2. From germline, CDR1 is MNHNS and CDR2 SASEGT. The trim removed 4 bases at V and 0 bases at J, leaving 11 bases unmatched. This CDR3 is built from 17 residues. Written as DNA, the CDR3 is TGTGCCAGCAGTGCGGCTCGGGCTAGCGGGCCCTCCTACGAGCAGTACTTC. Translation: CASSAARASGPSYEQYF.

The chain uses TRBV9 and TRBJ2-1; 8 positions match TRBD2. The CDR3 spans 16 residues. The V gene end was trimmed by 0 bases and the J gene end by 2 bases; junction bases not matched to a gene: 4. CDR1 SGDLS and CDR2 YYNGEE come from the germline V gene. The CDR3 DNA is TGTGCCAGCAGCGTAGGCGGGGGGAGTCCCTACAATGAGCAGTTCTTC. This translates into CASSVGGGSPYNEQFF.

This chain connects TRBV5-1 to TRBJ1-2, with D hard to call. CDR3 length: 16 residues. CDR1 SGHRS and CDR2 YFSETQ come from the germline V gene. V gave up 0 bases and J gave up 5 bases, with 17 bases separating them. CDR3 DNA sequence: TGCGCCAGCAGCTTGGGGATTACACGGGTACGATATGGCTACACCTTC. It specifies CASSLGITRVRYGYTF.

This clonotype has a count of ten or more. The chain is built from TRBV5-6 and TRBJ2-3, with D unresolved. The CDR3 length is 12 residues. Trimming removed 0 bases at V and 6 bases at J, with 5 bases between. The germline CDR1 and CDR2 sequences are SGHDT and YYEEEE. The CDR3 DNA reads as TGTGCCAGCAGCTTGGGCCTCGATACGCAGTATTTT. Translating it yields CASSLGLDTQYF.

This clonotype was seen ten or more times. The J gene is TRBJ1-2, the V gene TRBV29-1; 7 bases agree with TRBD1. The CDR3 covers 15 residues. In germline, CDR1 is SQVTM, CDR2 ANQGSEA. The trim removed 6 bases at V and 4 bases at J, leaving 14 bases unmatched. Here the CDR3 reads CSVEGRGPKGYGYTF. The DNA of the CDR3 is TGCAGCGTCGAGGGTAGGGGGCCTAAGGGCTATGGCTACACCTTC.

The CDR3 nucleotides are TGTGCCAGCAGGACCGTAAATTCACCCCTCCACTTT. It specifies CASRTVNSPLHF. The rearrangement uses TRBV6-5 and TRBJ1-6; no reliable D call. With 6 bases removed from V and 7 bases from J, the gap between germline ends came to 7 bases. Germline V gives CDR1 MNHEY, CDR2 SVGAGI. The CDR3 extends over 12 amino acids.

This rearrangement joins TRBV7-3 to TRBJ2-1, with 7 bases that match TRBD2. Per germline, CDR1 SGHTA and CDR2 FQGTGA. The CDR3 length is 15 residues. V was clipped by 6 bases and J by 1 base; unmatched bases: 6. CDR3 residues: CASRGGEGSYNEQFF. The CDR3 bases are TGTGCCAGCAGGGGAGGGGAGGGGTCCTACAATGAGCAGTTCTTC.

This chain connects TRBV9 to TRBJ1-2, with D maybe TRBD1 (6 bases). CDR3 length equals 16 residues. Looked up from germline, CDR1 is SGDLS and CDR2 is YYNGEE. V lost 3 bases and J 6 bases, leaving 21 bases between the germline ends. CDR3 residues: CASSASPGAMGDGYTF. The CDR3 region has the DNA TGTGCCAGCAGCGCCAGCCCGGGGGCGATGGGGGATGGCTACACCTTC.

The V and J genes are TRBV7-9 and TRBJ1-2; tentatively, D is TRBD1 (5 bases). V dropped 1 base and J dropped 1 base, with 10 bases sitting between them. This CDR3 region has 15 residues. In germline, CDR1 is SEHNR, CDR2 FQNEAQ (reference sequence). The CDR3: CASSLVDRLNYGYTF. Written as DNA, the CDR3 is TGTGCCAGCAGCTTAGTAGACAGACTTAACTATGGCTACACCTTC.

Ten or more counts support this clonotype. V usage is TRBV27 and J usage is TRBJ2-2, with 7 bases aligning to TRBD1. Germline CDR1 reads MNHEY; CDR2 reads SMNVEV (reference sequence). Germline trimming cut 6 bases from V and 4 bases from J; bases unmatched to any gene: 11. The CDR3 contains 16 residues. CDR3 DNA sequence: TGTGCCAGCAGAATGGGACAGCGGTCCATCACCGGGGAGCTGTTTTTT. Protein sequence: CASRMGQRSITGELFF.

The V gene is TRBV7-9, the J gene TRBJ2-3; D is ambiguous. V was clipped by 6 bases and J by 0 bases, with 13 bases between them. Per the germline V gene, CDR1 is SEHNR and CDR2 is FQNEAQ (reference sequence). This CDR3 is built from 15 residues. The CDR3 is CASSSPSASTDTQYF. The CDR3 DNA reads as TGTGCCAGCAGTTCGCCGAGTGCTAGCACAGATACGCAGTATTTT.

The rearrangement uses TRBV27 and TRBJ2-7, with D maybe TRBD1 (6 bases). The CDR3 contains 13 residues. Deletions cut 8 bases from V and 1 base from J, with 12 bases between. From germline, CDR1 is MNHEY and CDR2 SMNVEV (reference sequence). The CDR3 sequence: CASLNRDSYEQYF. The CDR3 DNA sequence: TGTGCCAGCCTTAACAGGGATTCCTACGAGCAGTACTTC.